Sequencing of this T cell receptor beta chain was carried out in a study of blood T cell repertoires in COVID-19. Across the study: Spain, Italy and the United States supplied samples that represented acute and convalescent COVID-19. PBMCs, B-cell-depleted T cells, or T cells provided the cDNA or gDNA that made up the material.

In the authors' methods: Cell counts per sample came from amplifying reference gene primers. The repertoire was sequenced with immunoSEQ multiplex PCR; TCRdb's copy has only in-frame clones and lacks some. That table is the source of V, J and clone size, and D and trimming were worked out from the DNA. The repertoire consists of about 340,000 clones, with approximately 82% occurring once and the leading ten covering roughly 3%. The sequenced sample consisted of peripheral blood. This TCR was sampled from a man aged 30 to 45 with active or convalescent COVID-19.

CDR3 coding DNA: TGTGCCAGCAGCCCCTCGGTAGGAGCGGGACATAATTCACCCCTCCACTTT. Protein: CASSPSVGAGHNSPLHF. The rearrangement joins TRBV7-9 to TRBJ1-6; the D gene is possibly TRBD1 (5 bases). CDR3 length equals 17 residues. Germline assignment: CDR1 SEHNR and CDR2 FQNEAQ (reference sequence). V lost 5 bases and J lost 5, with 19 bases in between.